The clone carrying this T cell receptor beta chain has more than one count but fewer than ten. One end of the junction varies from germline; a read error may be responsible. This specimen belongs to a study of blood T cells in healthy people across ages. Combining a sample-barcoded 5' primer with a J-beta primer mix, a second PCR ran for roughly 7 to 11 cycles. Via MiXCR, TCRdb re-called the 5' RACE reads, giving one row per CDR3 protein. The repertoire holds 500,000 to 650,000 distinct CDR3 sequences, about 28% seen once, with about 3.3% in the top ten. The germline CDR1 and CDR2 sequences are MNHEY and SVGAGI. CDR3 length: 14 residues. These data are also associated with another study on T cells of mothers and their children. That publication notes: A few healthy Caucasian mothers and their six children donated.

Sequencing was carried out using blood. The rearrangement links TRBV6-5 to TRBJ2-1; D possibly corresponds to TRBD2 (7 bases). This receptor was taken from a boy between 2 and 10 years old in good health. Here the CDR3 reads CATIGGDLYNEQFF. CDR3 DNA sequence: TGCGCCACCATAGGGGGGGACTTATACAATGAGCAGTTCTTC.